This entry lists 11 T cell receptor beta chains sequenced from one sample in a study of response to subunit inactivated influenza vaccine. TCRdb re-called the RT-PCR reads through MiXCR, storing one row per CDR3 protein. Counted here are hundreds of thousands of distinct CDR3 sequences, 25% occurring once; the ten biggest clones make up less than 2.5%. The specimen comprised CD4+ T cells sorted from PBMCs, sampled roughly 5 days after vaccination. These receptors came from a man in his fifties or sixties who received an inactivated influenza vaccine.

This clonotype came up a few times. V gene TRBV6-5 combines with J gene TRBJ2-2; D is perhaps TRBD1 (7 bases). The CDR3 has 15 amino acids. V was cut by 0 bases and J by 14 bases, with 19 bases left in between. Germline CDR1 is MNHEY and CDR2 is SVGAGI. This CDR3 reads CASSYSRRGLQGLFF. DNA for the CDR3: TGTGCCAGCAGTTACTCGAGGAGGGGGCTACAGGGACTGTTTTTT.

The chain employs TRBV20-1 and TRBJ2-5, with 9 bases fitting TRBD2. The CDR3 has 16 amino acids. The V gene's germline CDR1 is DFQATT and CDR2 SNEGSKA (reference sequence). V lost 1 base to trimming and J lost 1 base; unmatched junction nucleotides: 7. The DNA of the CDR3 is TGCAGTGCTAGAGTGCGACTAGCGGAAGCCCAAGAGACCCAGTACTTC. As protein: CSARVRLAEAQETQYF.

This clonotype was seen a handful of times. This chain joins TRBV20-1 and TRBJ2-5; the match to TRBD2 covers 12 bases. Germline-derived CDR1 and CDR2 are DFQATT and SNEGSKA (reference sequence). The CDR3 loop spans 14 amino acids. The CDR3 sequence: CSAGASGRGWTQYF. CDR3 bases: TGCAGCGCCGGGGCTAGCGGGAGGGGATGGACCCAGTACTTC.

The V gene is TRBV12-3 or TRBV12-4, the J gene TRBJ1-5, with 8 bases that match TRBD1. Trimming took 3 bases from V and 6 from J; bases not matched to a gene: 7. The CDR3 has 15 amino acids. The CDR3 DNA reads TGTGCCAGCAGTTTTGCAGGGGGCGCAGGTCAGCCCCAGCATTTT. It is translated as CASSFAGGAGQPQHF.

The chain is built from TRBV6-2 or TRBV6-3 and TRBJ2-1; D gene uncertain. Trimming stripped 7 bases from V and 6 bases from J, with 25 bases between. The V gene's germline CDR1 is MNHEY and CDR2 SVGEGT. The CDR3 contains 17 residues. The CDR3 DNA reads TGTGCCAGCACCCTGGTGGGTAGCATAGGCCGCACCAATGAGCAGTTCTTC. This encodes CASTLVGSIGRTNEQFF.

This chain connects TRBV12-3 or TRBV12-4 to TRBJ1-5; the match to TRBD1 covers 7 bases. V lost 6 bases and J lost 3; bases outside the gene matches: 8. The CDR3 covers 15 residues. The CDR3 protein is CASRQGSELNQPQHF. As DNA, the CDR3 is TGTGCCAGCAGACAGGGGTCCGAACTCAATCAGCCCCAGCATTTT.

CDR3 sequence: CASSGYRTSRNGYTF. In nucleotides, the CDR3 is TGTGCCAGCAGCGGGTACAGGACCAGCCGAAATGGCTACACCTTC. This rearrangement joins TRBV9 to TRBJ1-2; D may be TRBD1 (5 bases). The CDR3 spans 15 residues. The ends were cut back, 3 bases at V and 6 bases at J, with 18 bases in the middle. Germline loops: CDR1 SGDLS, CDR2 YYNGEE.

This clonotype has a single count. The CDR3 ends on some other residue instead of the conserved phenylalanine or tryptophan, so this is likely a read error. The chain carries TRBV10-2 and TRBJ2-7; the D gene is possibly TRBD1 (6 bases). This CDR3 spans 14 amino acids. Deletions cut 5 bases from V and 4 bases from J, with 15 bases between. CDR1 is WSHSY and CDR2 is SAAADI in the germline V gene. The CDR3 DNA sequence: TGCGCCAGCAGTCTCGGACAGAAATTTTACGAGCAGTACCTC. Translated: CASSLGQKFYEQYL.

Points on this clonotype: At one boundary the junction diverges from the germline segment, which might be a read error. The V gene is TRBV20-1, the J gene TRBJ1-5, with 9 bases aligning to TRBD1. This CDR3 has 15 amino acids. In germline, CDR1 is DFQATT, CDR2 SNEGSKA (reference sequence). DNA of the CDR3: TGCAGTGCCAAACCCGGGACAGGGATCAATCAGCCCCGGCATTTT. Its protein is CSAKPGTGINQPRHF.

The chain employs TRBV5-1 and TRBJ1-1, with 7 bases fitting TRBD1. Germline loops: CDR1 SGHRS, CDR2 YFSETQ. This CDR3 comprises 15 residues. V lost 4 bases, J lost 4 bases, and 10 bases stayed unmatched. Here the CDR3 reads CASSDRDGVSTEAFF. DNA of the CDR3: TGCGCCAGCAGCGACAGGGACGGGGTGAGCACTGAAGCTTTCTTT.

The table lists this clonotype with a few counts. This sequence joins TRBV9 and TRBJ2-5; TRBD1 agrees at 7 bases. The V and J ends lost 4 bases and 3 bases, in that order; junction bases with no gene match: 6. CDR1 SGDLS and CDR2 YYNGEE come from the germline V gene. CDR3 length: 14 residues. CDR3 sequence: CASSPGQLKETQYF. CDR3 nucleotide sequence: TGTGCCAGCAGCCCGGGACAGTTAAAAGAGACCCAGTACTTC.